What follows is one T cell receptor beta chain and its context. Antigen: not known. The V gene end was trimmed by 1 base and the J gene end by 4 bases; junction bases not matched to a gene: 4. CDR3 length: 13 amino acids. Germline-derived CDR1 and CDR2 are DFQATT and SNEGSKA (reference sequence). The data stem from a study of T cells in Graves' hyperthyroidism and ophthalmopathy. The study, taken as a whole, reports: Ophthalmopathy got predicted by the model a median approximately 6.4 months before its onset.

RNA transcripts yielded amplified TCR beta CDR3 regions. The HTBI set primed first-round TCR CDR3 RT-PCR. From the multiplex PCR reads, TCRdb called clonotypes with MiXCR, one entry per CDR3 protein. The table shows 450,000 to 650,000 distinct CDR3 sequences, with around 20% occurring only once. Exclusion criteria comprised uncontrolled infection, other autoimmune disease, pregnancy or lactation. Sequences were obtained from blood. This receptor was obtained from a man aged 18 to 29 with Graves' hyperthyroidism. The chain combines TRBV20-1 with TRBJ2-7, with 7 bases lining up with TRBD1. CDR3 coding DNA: TGCAGTGCTAGAGCCGGGACAGCTTACGAGCAGTACTTC. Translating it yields CSARAGTAYEQYF.